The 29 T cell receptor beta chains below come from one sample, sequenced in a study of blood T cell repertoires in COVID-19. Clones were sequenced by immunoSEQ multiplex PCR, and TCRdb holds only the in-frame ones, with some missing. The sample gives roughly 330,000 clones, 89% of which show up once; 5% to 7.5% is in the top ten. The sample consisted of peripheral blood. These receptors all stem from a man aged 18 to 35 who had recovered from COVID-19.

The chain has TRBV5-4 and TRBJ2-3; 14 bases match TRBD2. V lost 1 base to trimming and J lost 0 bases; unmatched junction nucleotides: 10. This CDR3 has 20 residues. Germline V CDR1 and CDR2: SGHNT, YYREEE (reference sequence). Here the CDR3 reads CASSLFSGTSGSPSTDTQYF. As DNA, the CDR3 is TGTGCCAGCAGCTTGTTTTCAGGGACTAGCGGGAGCCCAAGCACAGATACGCAGTATTTT. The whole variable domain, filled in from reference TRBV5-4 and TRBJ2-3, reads ETGVTQSPTHLIKTRGQQVTLRCSSQSGHNTVSWYQQALGQGPQFIFQYYREEENGRGNFPPRFSGLQFPNYSSELNVNALELDDSALYLCASSLFSGTSGSPSTDTQYFGPGTRLTVL.

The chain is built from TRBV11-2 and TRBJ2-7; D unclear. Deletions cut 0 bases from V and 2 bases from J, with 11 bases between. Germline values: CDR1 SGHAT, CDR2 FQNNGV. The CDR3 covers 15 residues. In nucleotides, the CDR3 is TGTGCCAGCAGCTTAGATGTGGGCAGAACCTACGAGCAGTACTTC. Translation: CASSLDVGRTYEQYF.

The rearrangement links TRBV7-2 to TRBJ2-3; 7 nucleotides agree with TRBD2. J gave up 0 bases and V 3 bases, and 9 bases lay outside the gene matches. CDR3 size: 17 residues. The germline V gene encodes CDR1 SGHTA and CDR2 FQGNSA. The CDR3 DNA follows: TGTGCCAGCAGCTTTCTCCGACTAGCAGATAGCACAGATACGCAGTATTTT. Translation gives CASSFLRLADSTDTQYF. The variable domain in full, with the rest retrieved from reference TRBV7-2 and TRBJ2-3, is GAGVSQSPSNKVTEKGKDVELRCDPISGHTALYWYRQSLGQGLEFLIYFQGNSAPDKSGLPSDRFSAERTGGSVSTLTIQRTQQEDSAVYLCASSFLRLADSTDTQYFGPGTRLTVL.

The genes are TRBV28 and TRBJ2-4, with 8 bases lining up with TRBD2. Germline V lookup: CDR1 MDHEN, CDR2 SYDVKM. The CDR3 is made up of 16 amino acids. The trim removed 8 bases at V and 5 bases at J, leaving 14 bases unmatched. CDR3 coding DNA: TGTGCCAGCGGAGGTAGCGGGATATCTAGCCAAAACATTCAGTACTTC. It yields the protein CASGGSGISSQNIQYF.

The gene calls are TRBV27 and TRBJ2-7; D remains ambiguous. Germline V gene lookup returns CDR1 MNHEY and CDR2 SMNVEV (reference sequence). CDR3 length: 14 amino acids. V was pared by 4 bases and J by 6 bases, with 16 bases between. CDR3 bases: TGTGCCAGCAGTTCCGCCGCAGAATCGGGCGAGCAGTACTTC. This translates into CASSSAAESGEQYF.

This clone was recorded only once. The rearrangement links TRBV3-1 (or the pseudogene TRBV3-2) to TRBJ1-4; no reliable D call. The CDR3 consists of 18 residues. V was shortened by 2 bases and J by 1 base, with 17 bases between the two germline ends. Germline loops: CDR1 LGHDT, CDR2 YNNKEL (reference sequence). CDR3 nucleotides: TGTGCCAGCAGCCAACGGGGAGGGAGGCTCTTAACTAATGAAAAACTGTTTTTT. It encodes CASSQRGGRLLTNEKLFF.

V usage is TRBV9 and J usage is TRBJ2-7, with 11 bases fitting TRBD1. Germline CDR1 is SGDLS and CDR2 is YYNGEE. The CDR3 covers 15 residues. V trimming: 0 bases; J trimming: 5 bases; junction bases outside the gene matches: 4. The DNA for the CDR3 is TGTGCCAGCAGCGTAGCCTGGACAGGGGGCGACGAGCAGTACTTC. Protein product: CASSVAWTGGDEQYF.

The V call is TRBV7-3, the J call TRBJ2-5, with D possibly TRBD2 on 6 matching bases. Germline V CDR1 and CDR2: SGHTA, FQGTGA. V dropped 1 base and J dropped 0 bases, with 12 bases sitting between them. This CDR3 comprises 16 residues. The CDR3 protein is CASSLIWGEDQETQYF. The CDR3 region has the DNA TGTGCCAGCAGCTTAATTTGGGGGGAGGACCAAGAGACCCAGTACTTC.

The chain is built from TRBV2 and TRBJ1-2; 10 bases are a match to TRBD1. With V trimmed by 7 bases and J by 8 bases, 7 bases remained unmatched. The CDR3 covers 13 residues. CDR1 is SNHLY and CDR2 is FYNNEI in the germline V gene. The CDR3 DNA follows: TGTGCCAGCATCTTAGGGACAGGGGTCGGCTACACCTTC. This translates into CASILGTGVGYTF.

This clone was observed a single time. The CDR3 is CASSRDRGRYEQYF. The CDR3 coding sequence is TGTGCCAGCAGTCGAGACAGGGGGCGGTACGAGCAGTACTTC. The V and J genes are TRBV6-5 and TRBJ2-7; TRBD1 matches at 10 bases. The CDR3 consists of 14 residues. V trimming: 5 bases; J trimming: 4 bases; junction bases outside the gene matches: 5. Germline CDR1 is MNHEY and CDR2 is SVGAGI.

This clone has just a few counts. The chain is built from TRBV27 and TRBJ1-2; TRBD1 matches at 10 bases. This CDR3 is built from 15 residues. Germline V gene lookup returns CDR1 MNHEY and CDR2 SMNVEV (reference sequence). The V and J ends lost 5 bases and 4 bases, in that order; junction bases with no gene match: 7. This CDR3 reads CASSLWGQGIYGYTF. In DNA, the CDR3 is TGTGCCAGCAGTCTATGGGGACAGGGGATCTATGGCTACACCTTC.

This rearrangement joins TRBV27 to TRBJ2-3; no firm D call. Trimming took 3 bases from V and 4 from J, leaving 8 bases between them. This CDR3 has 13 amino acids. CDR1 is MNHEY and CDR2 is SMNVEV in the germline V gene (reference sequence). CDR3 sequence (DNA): TGTGCCAGCAGTTTTACGCCGGCAGATACGCAGTATTTT. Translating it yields CASSFTPADTQYF.

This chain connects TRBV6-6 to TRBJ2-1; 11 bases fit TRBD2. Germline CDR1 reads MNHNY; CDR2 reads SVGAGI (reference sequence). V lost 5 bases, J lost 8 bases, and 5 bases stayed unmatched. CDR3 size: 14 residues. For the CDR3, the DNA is TGTGCCAGCAGTGGAACTAGCGGGAGCCATGAGCAGTTCTTC. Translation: CASSGTSGSHEQFF.

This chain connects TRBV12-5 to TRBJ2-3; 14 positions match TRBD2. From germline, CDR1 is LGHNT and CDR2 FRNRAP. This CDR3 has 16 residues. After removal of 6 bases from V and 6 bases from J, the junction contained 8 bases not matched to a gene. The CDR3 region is CASGLGLAGGADTQYF. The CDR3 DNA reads TGTGCTAGTGGCCTCGGACTAGCGGGAGGAGCGGATACGCAGTATTTT.

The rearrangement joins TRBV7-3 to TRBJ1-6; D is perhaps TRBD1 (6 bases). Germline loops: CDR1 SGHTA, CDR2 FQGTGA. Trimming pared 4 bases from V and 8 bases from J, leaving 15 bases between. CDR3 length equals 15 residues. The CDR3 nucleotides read TGTGCCAGCAGCTCCTCGGGGAGGGGGGATTCACCCCTCCACTTT. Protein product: CASSSSGRGDSPLHF.

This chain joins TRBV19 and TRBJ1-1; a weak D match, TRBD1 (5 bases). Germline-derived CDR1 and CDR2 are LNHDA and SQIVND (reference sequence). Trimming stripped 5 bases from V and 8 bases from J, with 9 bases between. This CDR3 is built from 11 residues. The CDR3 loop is CASSPGQEAFF. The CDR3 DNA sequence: TGTGCCAGTAGTCCCGGACAAGAAGCTTTCTTT.

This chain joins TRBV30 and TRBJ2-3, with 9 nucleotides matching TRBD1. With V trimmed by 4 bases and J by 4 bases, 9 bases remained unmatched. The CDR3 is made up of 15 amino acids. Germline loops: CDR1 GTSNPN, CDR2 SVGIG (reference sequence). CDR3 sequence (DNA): TGTGCCTGGAAGAAACAGGGGGCGCACCCAGATACGCAGTATTTT. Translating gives CAWKKQGAHPDTQYF.

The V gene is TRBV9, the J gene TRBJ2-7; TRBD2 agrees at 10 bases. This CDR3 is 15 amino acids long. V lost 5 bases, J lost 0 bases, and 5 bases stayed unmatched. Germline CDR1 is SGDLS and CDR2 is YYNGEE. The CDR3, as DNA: TGTGCCAGCAGTTCTACTAGCGGGGCCTCCTACGAGCAGTACTTC. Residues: CASSSTSGASYEQYF.

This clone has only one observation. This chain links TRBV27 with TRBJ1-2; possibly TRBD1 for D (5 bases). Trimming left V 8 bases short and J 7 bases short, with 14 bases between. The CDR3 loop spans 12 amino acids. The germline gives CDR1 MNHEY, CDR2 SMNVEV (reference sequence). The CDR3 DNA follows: TGTGCCAGCTTCGACAGTCTTAGTGGCTACACCTTC. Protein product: CASFDSLSGYTF.

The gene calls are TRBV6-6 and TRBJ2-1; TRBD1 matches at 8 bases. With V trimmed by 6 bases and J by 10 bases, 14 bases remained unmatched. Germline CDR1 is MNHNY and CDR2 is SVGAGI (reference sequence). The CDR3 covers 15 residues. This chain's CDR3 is CASRQTGTGSVEQFF. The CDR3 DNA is TGTGCCAGCAGGCAAACCGGGACAGGATCAGTCGAGCAGTTCTTC.

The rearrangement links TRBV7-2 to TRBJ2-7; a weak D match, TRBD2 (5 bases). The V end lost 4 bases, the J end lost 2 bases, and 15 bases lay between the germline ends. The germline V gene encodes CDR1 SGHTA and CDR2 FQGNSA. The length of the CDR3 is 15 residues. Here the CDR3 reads CASSYGGLRTYEQYF. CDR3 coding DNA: TGTGCCAGCAGCTACGGAGGACTGCGTACCTACGAGCAGTACTTC.

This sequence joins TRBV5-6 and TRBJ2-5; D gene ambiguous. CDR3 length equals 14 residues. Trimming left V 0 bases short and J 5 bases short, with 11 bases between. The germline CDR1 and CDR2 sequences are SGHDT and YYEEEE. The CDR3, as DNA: TGTGCCAGCAGCTTGGTGGCTCCAGTGGAGACCCAGTACTTC. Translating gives CASSLVAPVETQYF. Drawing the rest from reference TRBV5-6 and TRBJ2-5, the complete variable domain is DAGVTQSPTHLIKTRGQQVTLRCSPKSGHDTVSWYQQALGQGPQFIFQYYEEEERQRGNFPDRFSGHQFPNYSSELNVNALLLGDSALYLCASSLVAPVETQYFGPGTRLLVL.

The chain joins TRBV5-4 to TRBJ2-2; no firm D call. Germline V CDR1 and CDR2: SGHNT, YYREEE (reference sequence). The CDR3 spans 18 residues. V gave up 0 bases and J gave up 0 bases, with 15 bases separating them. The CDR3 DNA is TGTGCCAGCAGCTTGGGGGCAGACCCGCATGCGAACACCGGGGAGCTGTTTTTT. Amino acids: CASSLGADPHANTGELFF.

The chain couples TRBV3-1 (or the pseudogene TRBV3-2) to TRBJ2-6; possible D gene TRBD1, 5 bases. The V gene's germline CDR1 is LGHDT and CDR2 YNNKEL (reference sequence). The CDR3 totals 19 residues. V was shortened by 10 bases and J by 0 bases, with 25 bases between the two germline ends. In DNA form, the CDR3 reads TGTGCCAACCCCTTGCTCGACAGTTGTGAATTCTCTGGGGCCAACGTCCTGACTTTC. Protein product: CANPLLDSCEFSGANVLTF.

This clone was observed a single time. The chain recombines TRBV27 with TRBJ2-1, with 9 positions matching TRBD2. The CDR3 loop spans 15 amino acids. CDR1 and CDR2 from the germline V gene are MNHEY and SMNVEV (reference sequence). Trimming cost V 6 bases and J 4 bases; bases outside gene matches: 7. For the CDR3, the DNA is TGTGCCAGCAGATATATTAGCGGGGGATACAATGAGCAGTTCTTC. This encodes CASRYISGGYNEQFF.

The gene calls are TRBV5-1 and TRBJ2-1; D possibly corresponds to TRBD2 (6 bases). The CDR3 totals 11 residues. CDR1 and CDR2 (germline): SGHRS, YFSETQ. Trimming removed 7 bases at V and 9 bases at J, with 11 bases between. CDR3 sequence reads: CASLQGGEQFF. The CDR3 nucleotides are TGCGCCAGCCTTCAGGGAGGTGAGCAGTTCTTC.

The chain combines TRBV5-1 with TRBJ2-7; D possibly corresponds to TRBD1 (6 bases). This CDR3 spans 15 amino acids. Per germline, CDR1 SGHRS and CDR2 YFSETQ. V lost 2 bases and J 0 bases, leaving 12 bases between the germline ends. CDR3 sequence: CASSFRTVSSYEQYF. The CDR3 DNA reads TGCGCCAGCAGCTTCAGGACAGTGAGCTCCTACGAGCAGTACTTC.

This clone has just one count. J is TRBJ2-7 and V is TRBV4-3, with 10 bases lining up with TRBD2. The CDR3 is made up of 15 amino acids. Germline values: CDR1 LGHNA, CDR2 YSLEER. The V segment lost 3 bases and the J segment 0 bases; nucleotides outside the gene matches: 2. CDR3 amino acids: CASSQGLASSYEQYF. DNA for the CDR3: TGCGCCAGCAGCCAGGGACTAGCGAGCTCCTACGAGCAGTACTTC.

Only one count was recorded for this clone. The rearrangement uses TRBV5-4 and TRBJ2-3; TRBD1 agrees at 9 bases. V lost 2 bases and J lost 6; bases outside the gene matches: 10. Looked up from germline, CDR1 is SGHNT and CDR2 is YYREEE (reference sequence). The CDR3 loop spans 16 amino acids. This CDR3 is CASSFLRDRVSDTQYF. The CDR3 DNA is TGTGCCAGCAGCTTTTTAAGGGACAGGGTTTCTGATACGCAGTATTTT.